This T cell receptor beta chain originates from a study of blood T cell repertoires in COVID-19. Study-wide context: Samples came from the United States, Italy and Spain, spanning acute and convalescent COVID-19. PBMCs, B-cell-depleted T cells, or T cells provided the cDNA or gDNA that made up the material.

This clone came up a few times. Trimming took 1 base from V and 5 from J; bases not matched to a gene: 7. CDR1 is SGHVS, CDR2 FQNEAQ, per germline. The length of the CDR3 is 16 residues. Original data processing: Researchers report that nucleated cell counts were estimated from reference gene primer amplification. TCRdb keeps only in-frame clones here, not all; method: immunoSEQ multiplex PCR. D and trimming come from the DNA, and the V and J calls and clone size come from that table. The sample comprises over 250,000 clones, around 87% of which are singletons, and 2.3% rests with the top ten. Sequencing input: peripheral blood. The rearrangement joins TRBV7-8 to TRBJ2-7, with TRBD1 identical over 11 bases. This clonotype was sampled from a woman aged 50 to 60 with acute or convalescent COVID-19. CDR3 in amino acids: CASSLEARTGGHEQYF. For the CDR3, the DNA is TGTGCCAGCAGCTTAGAGGCGAGGACAGGGGGCCACGAGCAGTACTTC.